This record looks at one TCR beta chain sequence and its context. This sample is drawn from a study of Graves' ophthalmopathy and Graves' hyperthyroidism. CDR3 regions of TCR beta were amplified from RNA transcripts. First-round RT-PCR with HTBI primers preceded a second-round multiplex PCR. TCRdb independently ran MiXCR on the multiplex PCR reads; one entry per CDR3 protein. Among approximately 640,000 distinct CDR3 sequences, 35% to 50% were seen once, and the ten largest hold over 2.5%. Pregnancy or lactation, uncontrolled infections and other autoimmune diseases were grounds for excluding patients. The source of this sequence is an adult man with Graves' ophthalmopathy. The specimen sequenced was peripheral blood.

The CDR3: CASSGRTGDYGYTF. CDR3 DNA: TGTGCCAGCAGTGGCCGGACAGGCGACTATGGCTACACCTTC. The chain employs TRBV25-1 and TRBJ1-2, with TRBD1 matching over 7 bases. Germline lookup yields CDR1 MGHDK and CDR2 SYGVNS. The trim removed 4 bases at V and 3 bases at J, leaving 5 bases unmatched. The CDR3 totals 14 residues.